This T cell receptor beta chain was obtained from a study of shared clonotypes between healthy human individuals. Assay: immunoSEQ multiplex PCR; the TCRdb copy retains only in-frame clones and omits some. The data contain some 630,000 clones, 90% to 97% of them singletons. The germline V gene has CDR1 MNHNS and CDR2 SASEGT. Trimming cost V 1 base and J 6 bases; bases outside gene matches: 7. There are 16 residues in the CDR3. A word on this clone: The target antigen is unknown.

Naive CD8 cells were CD45RO-negative, positively selected for CCR7, excluding terminally differentiated effector memory CD45RA+ cells. Study-wide results and limits: Blood was the sole source, and tissue repertoires probably differ.

This chain links TRBV6-1 with TRBJ2-3, with 10 bases aligning to TRBD2. The TCR originated in a woman between 25 and 40 years old in good health. The source material was naive CD8+ T cells sorted from blood. For the CDR3, the DNA is TGTGCCAGCAGTGAAGGTCTAGCGGGAGCACGGGATACGCAGTATTTT. Protein sequence: CASSEGLAGARDTQYF.